This TCR beta chain was sequenced for a study of blood T cell repertoires in COVID-19. Background on the study: Specimens from acute and convalescent COVID-19 originated in the United States, Italy and Spain.

This clone has only one observation. CDR1 SGHNT and CDR2 YYREEE come from the germline V gene (reference sequence). This CDR3 comprises 12 residues. Deletions cut 5 bases from V and 4 bases from J, with 8 bases between. In the original processing: Amplifying reference gene primers gave estimates of nucleated cell counts. Sequencing used immunoSEQ multiplex PCR; TCRdb keeps in-frame clones, though not all of them. The DNA was the basis for D and trimming; V, J and clone size are from that table. The sample lists 330,000 or so clones; roughly nine tenths were seen once. Participant-given clinical history determined each cohort assignment.

The chain uses TRBV5-4 and TRBJ2-3; D is uncertain. The TCR comes from a woman in her twenties or thirties who had recovered from COVID-19. The sequencing input was PBMCs or T cells enriched from blood (not recorded which). The CDR3 protein is CASSWQADTQYF. For the CDR3, the DNA is TGTGCCAGCAGTTGGCAGGCAGATACGCAGTATTTT.